This T cell receptor beta chain originates from a study of T cells after yellow fever vaccination. 5'RACE template switching generated TCR cDNA, adding a universal primer site and UMIs. TCRdb processed the 5' RACE reads anew with MiXCR; each CDR3 protein has one entry. The sample has hundreds of thousands of distinct CDR3 sequences, about 19% seen once. Of note for this clonotype: Its specificity is not known.

Study conclusions and caveats: Weaker, the secondary response had a peak occurring faster, on day 5 versus 15. One caveat is that FACS-sorted repertoires could contain abundant clonotypes contaminating from the bulk population.

Germline CDR1 and CDR2: SGDLS and YYNGEE. The CDR3 contains 17 residues. Trimming took off 3 bases at V and 2 bases at J, with 17 bases between the two ends. This chain connects TRBV9 to TRBJ2-2; D is undetermined. This TCR derives from a man between 18 and 35 years old who received the YFV17D yellow fever vaccine. This specimen was PBMCs, taken before the yellow fever booster vaccination. The CDR3 reads CASSGGPGHYNTGELFF. The CDR3 DNA reads as TGTGCCAGCAGCGGCGGACCGGGCCACTATAACACCGGGGAGCTGTTTTTT. Supplemented by reference TRBV9 and TRBJ2-2, the full variable domain reads DSGVTQTPKHLITATGQRVTLRCSPRSGDLSVYWYQQSLDQGLQFLIQYYNGEERAKGNILERFSAQQFPDLHSELNLSSLELGDSALYFCASSGGPGHYNTGELFFGEGSRLTVL.